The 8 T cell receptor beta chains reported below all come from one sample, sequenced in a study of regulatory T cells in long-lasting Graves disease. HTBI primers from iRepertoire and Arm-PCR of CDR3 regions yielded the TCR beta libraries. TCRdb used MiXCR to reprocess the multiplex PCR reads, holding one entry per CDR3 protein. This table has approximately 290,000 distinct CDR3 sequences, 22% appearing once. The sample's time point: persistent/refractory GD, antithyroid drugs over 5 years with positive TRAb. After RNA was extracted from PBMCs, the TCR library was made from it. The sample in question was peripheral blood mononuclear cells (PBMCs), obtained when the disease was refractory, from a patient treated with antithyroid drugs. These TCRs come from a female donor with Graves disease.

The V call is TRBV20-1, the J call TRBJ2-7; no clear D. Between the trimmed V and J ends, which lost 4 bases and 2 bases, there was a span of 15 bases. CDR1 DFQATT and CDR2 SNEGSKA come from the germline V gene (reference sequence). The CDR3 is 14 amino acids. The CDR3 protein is CSANNHSHPYEQYF. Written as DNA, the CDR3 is TGCAGTGCTAACAACCACAGTCACCCCTACGAGCAGTACTTC.

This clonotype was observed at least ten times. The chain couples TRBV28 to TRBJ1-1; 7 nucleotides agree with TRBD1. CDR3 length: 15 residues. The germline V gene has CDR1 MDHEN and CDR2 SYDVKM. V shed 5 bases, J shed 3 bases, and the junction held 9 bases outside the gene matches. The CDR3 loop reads CASSTYRGRDTEAFF. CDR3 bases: TGTGCCAGCAGTACCTATAGGGGGCGCGACACTGAAGCTTTCTTT. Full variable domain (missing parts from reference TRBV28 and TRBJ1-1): DVKVTQSSRYLVKRTGEKVFLECVQDMDHENMFWYRQDPGLGLRLIYFSYDVKMKEKGDIPEGYSVSREKKERFSLILESASTNQTSMYLCASSTYRGRDTEAFFGQGTRLTVV.

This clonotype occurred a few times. CDR3 bases: TGTGCAATATCAAGGACAGTTAAAGATCAGCCCCAGCATTTT. Protein product: CAISRTVKDQPQHF. The V call is TRBV19, the J call TRBJ1-5; maybe TRBD1 (6 bases). The CDR3 totals 14 residues. The V gene's germline CDR1 is LNHDA and CDR2 SQIVND (reference sequence).

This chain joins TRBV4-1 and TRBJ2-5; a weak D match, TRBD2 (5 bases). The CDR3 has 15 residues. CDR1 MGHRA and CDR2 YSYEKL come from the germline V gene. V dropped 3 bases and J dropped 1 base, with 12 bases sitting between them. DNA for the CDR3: TGCGCCAGCAGCCACGAAGAGCGGACCCAAGAGACCCAGTACTTC. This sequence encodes CASSHEERTQETQYF.

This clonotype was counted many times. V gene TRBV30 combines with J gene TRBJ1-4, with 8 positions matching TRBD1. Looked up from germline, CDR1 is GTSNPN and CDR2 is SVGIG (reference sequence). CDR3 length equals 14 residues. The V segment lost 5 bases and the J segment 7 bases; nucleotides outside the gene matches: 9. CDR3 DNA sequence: TGTGCCTGGGGACAGGGAGGTTCTACTGAAAAACTGTTTTTT. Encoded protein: CAWGQGGSTEKLFF.

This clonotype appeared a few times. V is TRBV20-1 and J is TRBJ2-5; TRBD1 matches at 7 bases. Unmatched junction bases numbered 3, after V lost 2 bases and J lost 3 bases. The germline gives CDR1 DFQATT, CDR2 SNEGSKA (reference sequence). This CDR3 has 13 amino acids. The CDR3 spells CSARPGQEETQYF. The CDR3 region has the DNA TGCAGTGCTAGACCCGGACAGGAAGAGACCCAGTACTTC.

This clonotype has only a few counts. DNA for the CDR3: TGTGCCAGTAGGGGACAGAAGAACACTGAAGCTTTCTTT. The encoded protein is CASRGQKNTEAFF. This chain connects TRBV19 to TRBJ1-1, with 7 bases that match TRBD1. Germline V gene data show CDR1 as LNHDA and CDR2 as SQIVND (reference sequence). The J segment lost 1 base and the V segment lost 6 bases, leaving 2 bases of the junction unmatched. This CDR3 contains 13 residues.

This CDR3 reads CASSPLGQGELNTEAFF. DNA for the CDR3: TGTGCCAGTAGTCCTCTGGGACAGGGGGAATTGAACACTGAAGCTTTCTTT. V gene TRBV19 combines with J gene TRBJ1-1, with 11 bases matching TRBD1. V gave up 5 bases and J gave up 0 bases; unmatched junction bases: 8. From germline, CDR1 is LNHDA and CDR2 SQIVND (reference sequence). The CDR3 sequence is 17 residues long.